The sample holds many counts of the clone carrying this TCR beta chain. The V end was cut by 2 bases, the J end by 4 bases, with 20 bases between. This CDR3 is 17 amino acids long. From germline, CDR1 is ENHRY and CDR2 SYGVKD. Each patient went into thyroid surgery without having received any treatment. As originally analysed: The study took CDR3 differences across clinicopathological groups and made a distant-metastasis classifier for papillary thyroid cancer from them. Through MiXCR, TCRdb re-clonotyped the PCR reads. The V and J calls follow TCRdb's processing rather than the paper's. The profile covers over 15,000 clones, with 20% to 25% appearing a single time and more than 10% taken by the ten largest. This specimen comes from a study of metastatic and nonmetastatic thyroid tumors.

V and J are TRBV10-3 and TRBJ1-2, with D possibly TRBD1 on 5 matching bases. The sequence was collected from a male donor with papillary thyroid cancer or a benign thyroid nodule (not recorded which). Some clones in this sample may be carry-over from other donors' samples. The material sequenced was tumor tissue. CDR3 region: CAISEQTNPGFRYGYTF. The CDR3 DNA sequence: TGTGCCATCAGTGAGCAGACGAACCCAGGGTTTCGCTATGGCTACACCTTC.